This record looks at one T cell receptor beta chain sequence and its context. Sequencing used immunoSEQ multiplex PCR; TCRdb keeps in-frame clones, though not all of them. The table has around 180,000 clones, around 85% seen once. CDR3 size: 13 residues. Germline V lookup: CDR1 MNHEY, CDR2 SMNVEV (reference sequence). The V and J ends lost 3 bases and 5 bases respectively, with 10 bases between them. The data are from a study of blood T cell repertoires in COVID-19. The sequence came from a woman of 80 years or more with acute or convalescent COVID-19. The sample taken for sequencing was peripheral blood. This chain uses TRBV27 with TRBJ1-1; weak D call: TRBD1 (5 bases). The CDR3 is CASSFLRGTEAFF. As DNA, the CDR3 is TGTGCCAGCAGTTTTTTAAGGGGAACTGAAGCTTTCTTT.